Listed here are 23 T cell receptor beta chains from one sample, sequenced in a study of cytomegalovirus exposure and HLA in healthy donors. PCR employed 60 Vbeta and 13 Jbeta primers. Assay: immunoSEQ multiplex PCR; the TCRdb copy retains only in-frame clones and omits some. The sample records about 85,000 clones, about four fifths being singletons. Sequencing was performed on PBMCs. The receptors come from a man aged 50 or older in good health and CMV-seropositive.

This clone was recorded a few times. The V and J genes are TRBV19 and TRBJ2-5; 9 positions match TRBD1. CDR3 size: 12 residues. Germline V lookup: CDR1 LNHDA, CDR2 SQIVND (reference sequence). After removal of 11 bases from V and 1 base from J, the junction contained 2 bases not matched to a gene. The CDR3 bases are TGTGCCGCGACAGGGGGCCAAGAGACCCAGTACTTC. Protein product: CAATGGQETQYF.

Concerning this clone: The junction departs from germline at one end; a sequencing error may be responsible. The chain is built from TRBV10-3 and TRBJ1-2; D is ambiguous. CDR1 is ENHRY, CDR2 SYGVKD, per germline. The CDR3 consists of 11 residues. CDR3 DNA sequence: TGTGCCAGCAGTTCCACTTATGGCTACACCTTC. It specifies CASSSTYGYTF.

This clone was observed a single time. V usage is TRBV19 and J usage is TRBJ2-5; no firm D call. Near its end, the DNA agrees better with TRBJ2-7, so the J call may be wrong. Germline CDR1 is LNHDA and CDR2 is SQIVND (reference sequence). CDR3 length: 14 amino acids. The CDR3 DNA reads TGTGCCAGTAGTATATCGGTTCGGTCCTACGAGCAGTACTTC. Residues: CASSISVRSYEQYF.

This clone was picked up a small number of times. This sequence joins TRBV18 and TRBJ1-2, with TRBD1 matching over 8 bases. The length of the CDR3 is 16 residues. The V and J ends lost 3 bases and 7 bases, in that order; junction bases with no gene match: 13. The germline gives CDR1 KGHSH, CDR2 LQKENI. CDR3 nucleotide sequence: TGTGCCAGCTCACCCCCCCCCGGACAGGGTGTCTCTGGCTACACCTTC. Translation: CASSPPPGQGVSGYTF.

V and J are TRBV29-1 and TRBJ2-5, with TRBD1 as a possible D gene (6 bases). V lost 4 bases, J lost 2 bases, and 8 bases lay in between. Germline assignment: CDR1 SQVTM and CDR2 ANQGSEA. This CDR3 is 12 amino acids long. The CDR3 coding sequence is TGCAGCGTTGTGACAGGACAAGAGACCCAGTACTTC. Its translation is CSVVTGQETQYF.

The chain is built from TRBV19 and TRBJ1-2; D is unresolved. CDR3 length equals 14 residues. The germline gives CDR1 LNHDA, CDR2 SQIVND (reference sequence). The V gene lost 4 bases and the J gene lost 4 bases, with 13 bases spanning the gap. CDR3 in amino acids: CASSNRGFGYGYTF. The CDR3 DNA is TGTGCCAGTAGTAATCGAGGATTCGGCTATGGCTACACCTTC.

The CDR3 is CASSLYGRKVDQPQHF. The CDR3 DNA follows: TGTGCCAGCAGCTTATATGGCAGGAAGGTGGATCAGCCCCAGCATTTT. The rearrangement uses TRBV7-2 and TRBJ1-5; D ambiguous. Looked up from germline, CDR1 is SGHTA and CDR2 is FQGNSA. This CDR3 is built from 16 residues. V lost 2 bases and J lost 5, with 16 bases in between.

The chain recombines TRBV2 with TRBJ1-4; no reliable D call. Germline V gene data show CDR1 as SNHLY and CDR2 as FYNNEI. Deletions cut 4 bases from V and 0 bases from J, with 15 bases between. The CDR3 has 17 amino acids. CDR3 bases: TGTGCCAGCAGTGGAGGAGGGCAGTCTGCAACTAATGAAAAACTGTTTTTT. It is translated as CASSGGGQSATNEKLFF.

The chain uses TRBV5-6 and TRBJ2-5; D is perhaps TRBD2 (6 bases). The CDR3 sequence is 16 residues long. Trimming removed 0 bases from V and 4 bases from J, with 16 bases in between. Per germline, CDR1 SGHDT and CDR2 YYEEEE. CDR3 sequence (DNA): TGTGCCAGCAGCTTGGCGAGCGGGTGGGATCGAGAGACCCAGTACTTC. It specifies CASSLASGWDRETQYF.

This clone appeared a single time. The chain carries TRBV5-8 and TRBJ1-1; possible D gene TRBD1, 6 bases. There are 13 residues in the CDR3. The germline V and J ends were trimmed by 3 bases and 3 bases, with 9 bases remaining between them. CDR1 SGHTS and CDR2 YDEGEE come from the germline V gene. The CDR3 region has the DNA TGTGCCAGCAGCTATACAGGGCACACTGAAGCTTTCTTT. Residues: CASSYTGHTEAFF.

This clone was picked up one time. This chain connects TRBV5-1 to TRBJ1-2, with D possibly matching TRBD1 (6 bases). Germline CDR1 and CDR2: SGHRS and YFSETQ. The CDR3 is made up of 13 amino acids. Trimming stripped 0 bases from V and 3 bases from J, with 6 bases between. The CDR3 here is CASSLGTDYGYTF. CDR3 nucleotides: TGCGCCAGCAGCTTGGGGACAGACTATGGCTACACCTTC. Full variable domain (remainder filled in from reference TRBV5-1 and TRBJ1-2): KAGVTQTPRYLIKTRGQQVTLSCSPISGHRSVSWYQQTPGQGLQFLFEYFSETQRNKGNFPGRFSGRQFSNSRSEMNVSTLELGDSALYLCASSLGTDYGYTFGSGTRLTVV.

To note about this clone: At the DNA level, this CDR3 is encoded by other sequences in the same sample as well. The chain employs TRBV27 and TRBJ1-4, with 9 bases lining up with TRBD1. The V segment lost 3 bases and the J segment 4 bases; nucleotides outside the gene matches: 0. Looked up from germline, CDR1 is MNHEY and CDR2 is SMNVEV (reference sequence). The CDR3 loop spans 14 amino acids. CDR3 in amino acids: CASSLGQGNEKLFF. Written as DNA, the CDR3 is TGTGCCAGCAGTTTGGGACAGGGTAATGAAAAACTGTTTTTT.

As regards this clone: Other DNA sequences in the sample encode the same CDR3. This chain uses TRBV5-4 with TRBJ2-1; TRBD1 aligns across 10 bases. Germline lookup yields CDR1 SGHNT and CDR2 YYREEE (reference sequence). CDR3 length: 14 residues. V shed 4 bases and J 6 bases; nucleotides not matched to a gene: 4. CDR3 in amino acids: CASSRRTGGNEQFF. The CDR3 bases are TGTGCCAGCAGCCGGAGGACAGGGGGCAATGAGCAGTTCTTC.

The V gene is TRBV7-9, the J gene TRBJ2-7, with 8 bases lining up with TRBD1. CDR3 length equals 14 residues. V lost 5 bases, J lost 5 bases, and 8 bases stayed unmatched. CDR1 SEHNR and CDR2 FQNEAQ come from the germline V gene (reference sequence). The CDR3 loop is CASSARQGWNEQYF. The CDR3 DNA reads TGTGCCAGCAGCGCCAGACAGGGGTGGAACGAGCAGTACTTC.

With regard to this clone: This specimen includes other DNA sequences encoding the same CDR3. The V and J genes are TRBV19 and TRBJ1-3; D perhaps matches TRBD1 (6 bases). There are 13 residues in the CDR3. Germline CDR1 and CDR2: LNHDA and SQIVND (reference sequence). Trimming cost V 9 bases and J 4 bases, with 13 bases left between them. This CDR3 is CASNRDLGNTIYF. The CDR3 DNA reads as TGTGCCAGCAACAGGGATCTGGGAAACACCATATATTTT.

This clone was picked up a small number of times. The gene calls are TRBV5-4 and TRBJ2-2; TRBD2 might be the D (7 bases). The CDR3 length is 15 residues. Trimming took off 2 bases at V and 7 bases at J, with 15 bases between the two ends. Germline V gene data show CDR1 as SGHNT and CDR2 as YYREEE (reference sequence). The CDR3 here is CASSFYREGNGELFF. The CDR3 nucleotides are TGTGCCAGCAGCTTCTACAGGGAGGGTAACGGGGAGCTGTTTTTT.

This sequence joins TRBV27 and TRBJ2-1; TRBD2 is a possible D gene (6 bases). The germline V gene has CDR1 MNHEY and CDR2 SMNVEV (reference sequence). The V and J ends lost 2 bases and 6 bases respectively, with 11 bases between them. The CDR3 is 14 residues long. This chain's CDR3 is CASSLRPEGNEQFF. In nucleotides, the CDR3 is TGTGCCAGCAGTTTAAGACCGGAGGGCAATGAGCAGTTCTTC.

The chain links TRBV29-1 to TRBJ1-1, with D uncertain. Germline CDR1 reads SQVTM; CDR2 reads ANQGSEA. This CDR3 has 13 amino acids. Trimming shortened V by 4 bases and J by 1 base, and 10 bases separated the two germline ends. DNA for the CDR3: TGCAGCGTTGGAGGGCACGGGAACACTGAAGCTTTCTTT. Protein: CSVGGHGNTEAFF. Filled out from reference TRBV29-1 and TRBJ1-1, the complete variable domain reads SAVISQKPSRDICQRGTSLTIQCQVDSQVTMMFWYRQQPGQSLTLIATANQGSEATYESGFVIDKFPISRPNLTFSTLTVSNMSPEDSSIYLCSVGGHGNTEAFFGQGTRLTVV.

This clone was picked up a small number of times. Here the CDR3 reads CASSQVLQQNTEAFF. The CDR3 coding sequence is TGTGCCAGCAGCCAAGTTTTACAGCAGAACACTGAAGCTTTCTTT. The gene calls are TRBV4-2 and TRBJ1-1; D gene ambiguous. V lost 1 base, J lost 1 base, and 10 bases lay in between. This CDR3 is built from 15 residues. Germline V gives CDR1 LGHNA, CDR2 YNFKEQ.

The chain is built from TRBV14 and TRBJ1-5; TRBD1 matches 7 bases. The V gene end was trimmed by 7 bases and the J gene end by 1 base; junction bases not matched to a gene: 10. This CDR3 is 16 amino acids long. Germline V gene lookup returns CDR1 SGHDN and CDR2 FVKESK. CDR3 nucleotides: TGTGCCAGCATTAAAACAGGGGTGAGGAGCAATCAGCCCCAGCATTTT. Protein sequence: CASIKTGVRSNQPQHF.

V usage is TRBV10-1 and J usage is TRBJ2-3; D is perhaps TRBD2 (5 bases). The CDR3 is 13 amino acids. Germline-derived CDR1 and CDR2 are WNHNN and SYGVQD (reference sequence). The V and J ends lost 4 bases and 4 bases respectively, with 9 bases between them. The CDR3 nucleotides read TGCGCCAGCAGTGTTGTGGGAGCAGATACGCAGTATTTT. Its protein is CASSVVGADTQYF.

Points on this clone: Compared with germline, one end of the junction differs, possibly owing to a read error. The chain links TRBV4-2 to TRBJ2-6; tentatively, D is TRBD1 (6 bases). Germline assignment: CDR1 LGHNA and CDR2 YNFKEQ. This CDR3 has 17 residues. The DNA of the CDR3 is TGTGCCAGCAGCCAAGATGAGACAGGCTCTGGGGCCAACGGCCTGACTTTC. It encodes CASSQDETGSGANGLTF.

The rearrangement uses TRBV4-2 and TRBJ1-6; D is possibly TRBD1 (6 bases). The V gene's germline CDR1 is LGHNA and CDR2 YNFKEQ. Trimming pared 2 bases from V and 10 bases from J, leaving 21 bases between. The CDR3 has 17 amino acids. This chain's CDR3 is CASSQKTGGGASSPLHF. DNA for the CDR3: TGTGCCAGCAGCCAAAAAACGGGGGGGGGCGCGAGCTCACCCCTCCACTTT.